The source of this TCR beta chain is a study of monozygotic twins with inflammatory bowel disease. CDR1 is LGHDT and CDR2 is YNNKEL in the germline V gene (reference sequence). The CDR3 length is 13 residues. TCRdb processed the 5' RACE reads again and assigns one entry to each CDR3 protein, with no DNA. The repertoire shows about 130,000 distinct CDR3 sequences; the top ten hold more than 0.95%. The chain has TRBV3-1 and TRBJ2-7; the TCRdb call, TRBD2, lacks DNA for checking. Sequencing was carried out using blood. The receptor's source is a human donor with ulcerative colitis or Crohn's disease, or a healthy co-twin of an affected twin (not recorded which). CDR3 sequence reads: CASSQESSGLPLF.